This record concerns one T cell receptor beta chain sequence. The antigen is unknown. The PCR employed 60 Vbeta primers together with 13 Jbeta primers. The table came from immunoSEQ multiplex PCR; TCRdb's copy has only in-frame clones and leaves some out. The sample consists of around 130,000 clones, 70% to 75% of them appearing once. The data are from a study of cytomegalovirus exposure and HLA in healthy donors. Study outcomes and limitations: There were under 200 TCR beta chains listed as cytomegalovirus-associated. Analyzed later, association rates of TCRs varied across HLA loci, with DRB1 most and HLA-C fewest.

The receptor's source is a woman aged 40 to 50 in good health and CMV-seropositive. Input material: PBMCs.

The CDR3 DNA is TGTGCCAGCAGCTTGGATCGGGCTACCTCAGGGGGCTACACCTTC. This sequence encodes CASSLDRATSGGYTF. V usage is TRBV5-4 and J usage is TRBJ1-2; maybe TRBD1 (5 bases). Germline V lookup: CDR1 SGHNT, CDR2 YYREEE (reference sequence). Deletions cut 0 bases from V and 8 bases from J, with 17 bases between. CDR3 length equals 15 residues.